The table lists the clone carrying this T cell receptor beta chain with a few counts. This sample was included in a study of beta chain features in type 1 diabetes. Reverse transcribing all isolated RNA meant expressed TCRB transcripts were sequenced. Repertoires were generated with immunoSEQ multiplex PCR, while TCRdb's copy carries only in-frame clones and drops some. The data show 850,000 to 900,000 clones, around a sixth seen once. After removal of 5 bases from V and 4 bases from J, the junction contained 14 bases not matched to a gene. The CDR3 has 17 residues. Germline loops: CDR1 MDHEN, CDR2 SYDVKM.

V is TRBV28 and J is TRBJ2-1; 7 bases agree with TRBD2. The sample consisted of naive CD4+ T cells from blood. The sequence came from a woman between 18 and 29 years old in good health. The CDR3 region has the DNA TGTGCCAGCAGTCCCCCGGGGGGAGCGGAACTATACAATGAGCAGTTCTTC. It is translated as CASSPPGGAELYNEQFF.